What follows are 24 T cell receptor beta chains derived from one specimen sequenced in a study of blood T cell repertoires in COVID-19. Sequencing used immunoSEQ multiplex PCR; TCRdb keeps in-frame clones, though not all of them. The sample holds about 140,000 clones, 85% seen once. Input material: peripheral blood. These receptors were obtained from a man aged 45-60 years with acute or convalescent COVID-19.

The sample holds one count of this clone. V gene TRBV7-3 combines with J gene TRBJ2-3; 13 bases are a match to TRBD2. The CDR3 totals 16 residues. V was clipped by 2 bases and J by 3 bases; unmatched bases: 2. CDR1 and CDR2 (germline): SGHTA, FQGTGA. CDR3 protein: CASSLGLAGATDTQYF. CDR3 nucleotides: TGTGCCAGCAGCTTAGGACTAGCGGGGGCTACAGATACGCAGTATTTT.

This chain connects TRBV7-9 to TRBJ1-4; 8 nucleotides align to TRBD1. CDR3 length: 14 amino acids. V lost 4 bases and J lost 10; bases outside the gene matches: 8. Germline V CDR1 and CDR2: SEHNR, FQNEAQ (reference sequence). The CDR3 spells CASSSYDRGGKLFF. CDR3 bases: TGTGCCAGCAGCTCTTACGACAGGGGAGGAAAACTGTTTTTT.

The chain uses TRBV5-5 and TRBJ2-5, with TRBD1 matching over 10 bases. The V gene end was trimmed by 3 bases and the J gene end by 4 bases; junction bases not matched to a gene: 6. The CDR3 length is 15 residues. In germline, CDR1 is SGHKS, CDR2 YYEKEE (reference sequence). DNA of the CDR3: TGTGCCAGCAGCTGGGGACAGGGGCAGGGAGAGACCCAGTACTTC. It translates to CASSWGQGQGETQYF.

This clone was counted once. The V gene is TRBV2, the J gene TRBJ1-5, with 9 bases matching TRBD1. Trimming removed 7 bases from V and 1 base from J; junction bases left unmatched: 11. The germline gives CDR1 SNHLY, CDR2 FYNNEI. This CDR3 spans 17 amino acids. DNA of the CDR3: TGTGCCAGCACTGACAGGGGGGCCCTTTGGAGCAATCAGCCCCAGCATTTT. Its translation is CASTDRGALWSNQPQHF. Drawing the rest from reference TRBV2 and TRBJ1-5, the complete variable domain is EPEVTQTPSHQVTQMGQEVILRCVPISNHLYFYWYRQILGQKVEFLVSFYNNEISEKSEIFDDQFSVERPDGSNFTLKIRSTKLEDSAMYFCASTDRGALWSNQPQHFGDGTRLSIL.

V gene TRBV18 combines with J gene TRBJ1-5, with D unclear. Germline V gives CDR1 KGHSH, CDR2 LQKENI. The V gene lost 6 bases and the J gene lost 5 bases, with 8 bases spanning the gap. The CDR3 runs to 12 residues. The chain's CDR3 is CASSPPDQPQHF. The CDR3 DNA follows: TGTGCCAGCTCTCCGCCGGATCAGCCCCAGCATTTT.

The J gene is TRBJ2-1, the V gene TRBV27; TRBD1 matches at 8 bases. CDR3 length: 15 residues. Germline CDR1 MNHEY, CDR2 SMNVEV (reference sequence). V was pared by 5 bases and J by 4 bases, with 7 bases of the junction left unmatched. The CDR3 DNA reads as TGTGCCAGCAGTGACATATACAGGGGGTACAATGAGCAGTTCTTC. It yields the protein CASSDIYRGYNEQFF.

The chain is built from TRBV19 and TRBJ1-4; tentatively, D is TRBD1 (5 bases). V lost 5 bases and J 8 bases, leaving 12 bases between the germline ends. This CDR3 has 13 amino acids. Germline values: CDR1 LNHDA, CDR2 SQIVND (reference sequence). The CDR3: CASSGQGREKLFF. CDR3 nucleotides: TGTGCCAGTAGTGGGCAGGGTCGCGAAAAACTGTTTTTT.

The rearrangement joins TRBV6-5 to TRBJ2-7, with 7 bases aligning to TRBD1. The trim removed 4 bases at V and 5 bases at J, leaving 5 bases unmatched. There are 13 residues in the CDR3. CDR1 is MNHEY, CDR2 SVGAGI, per germline. CDR3 in amino acids: CASSSRQGHEQYF. The CDR3 nucleotides are TGTGCCAGCAGTTCCCGACAGGGCCACGAGCAGTACTTC.

The chain joins TRBV7-3 to TRBJ2-1; TRBD2 matches at 8 bases. After removal of 8 bases from V and 6 bases from J, the junction contained 18 bases not matched to a gene. This CDR3 is 17 amino acids long. CDR1 SGHTA and CDR2 FQGTGA come from the germline V gene. The CDR3 loop is CASPKAVHGLASNEQFF. The CDR3 DNA reads TGTGCCAGCCCCAAAGCCGTTCATGGACTAGCCTCCAATGAGCAGTTCTTC.

The chain has TRBV6-5 and TRBJ1-1; weak D call: TRBD1 (6 bases). V lost 7 bases to trimming and J lost 5 bases, with 17 bases between them. Germline V gene lookup returns CDR1 MNHEY and CDR2 SVGAGI. The CDR3 is 14 residues long. The CDR3 sequence is CASNREERGTEAFF. CDR3 DNA: TGTGCCAGCAACAGGGAAGAAAGGGGGACTGAAGCTTTCTTT.

Only a few counts were recorded for this clone. V and J are TRBV24-1 and TRBJ2-7; a weak D match, TRBD1 (5 bases). V lost 2 bases and J 12 bases, leaving 13 bases between the germline ends. CDR1 and CDR2 from the germline V gene are KGHDR and SFDVKD. The CDR3 is 12 amino acids. CDR3: CATSDSGKGVYF. CDR3 nucleotides: TGTGCCACCAGTGATTCAGGTAAAGGGGTGTACTTC.

With regard to this clone: One junction end disagrees with the germline gene, perhaps due to a read error. The chain has TRBV24-1 and TRBJ1-5; D uncertain. The CDR3 length is 12 residues. The germline V gene encodes CDR1 KGHDR and CDR2 SFDVKD. The CDR3 spells CATSLSNQPQHF. The CDR3 nucleotides read TGTGCCACCAGTTTGAGCAACCAGCCCCAGCATTTT.

The chain employs TRBV13 and TRBJ2-7, with TRBD2 matching over 11 bases. The CDR3 runs to 15 residues. Germline trimming cut 6 bases from V and 5 bases from J; bases unmatched to any gene: 9. Germline loops: CDR1 PRHDT, CDR2 FYEKMQ (reference sequence). For the CDR3, the DNA is TGTGCCAGCAGGCGCCTAGCGGGGGGTCCAGACGAGCAGTACTTC. It encodes CASRRLAGGPDEQYF.

This clone has a handful of counts. This sequence joins TRBV10-3 and TRBJ2-1; 10 bases map to TRBD2. The length of the CDR3 is 17 residues. J gave up 0 bases and V 5 bases, and 7 bases lay outside the gene matches. Germline V gives CDR1 ENHRY, CDR2 SYGVKD. The CDR3 bases are TGTGCCATCAGTCCTCAACTAGCGGGGAGCTCCTACAATGAGCAGTTCTTC. Amino acids: CAISPQLAGSSYNEQFF.

The chain uses TRBV6-5 and TRBJ2-7, with D unresolved. The CDR3 is made up of 13 amino acids. The V gene lost 4 bases and the J gene lost 0 bases, with 7 bases spanning the gap. Germline V CDR1 and CDR2: MNHEY, SVGAGI. The CDR3 loop reads CASSWRSSYEQYF. CDR3 nucleotide sequence: TGTGCCAGCAGTTGGCGGAGCTCCTACGAGCAGTACTTC.

The chain uses TRBV5-1 and TRBJ2-1; TRBD1 aligns across 12 bases. This CDR3 is built from 16 residues. The ends lost 0 bases at V and 7 bases at J; junction bases unmatched: 5. CDR1 and CDR2 (germline): SGHRS, YFSETQ. This chain's CDR3 is CASSLGGQGAVNEQFF. CDR3 coding DNA: TGCGCCAGCAGCTTGGGGGGACAGGGGGCCGTAAATGAGCAGTTCTTC.

CDR3 in amino acids: CASSQDVEGTYNSPLHF. The CDR3 DNA follows: TGTGCCAGCAGCCAAGACGTGGAGGGCACCTATAATTCACCCCTCCACTTT. This sequence joins TRBV14 and TRBJ1-6; unclear D gene. The ends were cut back, 0 bases at V and 2 bases at J, with 11 bases in the middle. CDR3 length: 17 residues. Germline lookup yields CDR1 SGHDN and CDR2 FVKESK. The full variable domain, in which reference TRBV14 and TRBJ1-6 provide the parts outside the CDR3, is EAGVTQFPSHSVIEKGQTVTLRCDPISGHDNLYWYRRVMGKEIKFLLHFVKESKQDESGMPNNRFLAERTGGTYSTLKVQPAELEDSGVYFCASSQDVEGTYNSPLHFGNGTRLTVT.

V gene TRBV28 combines with J gene TRBJ2-3, with TRBD1 matching over 10 bases. The V segment lost 6 bases and the J segment 3 bases; nucleotides outside the gene matches: 3. Germline values: CDR1 MDHEN, CDR2 SYDVKM. This CDR3 spans 14 amino acids. The CDR3 loop is CASSQGQGTDTQYF. The CDR3, as DNA: TGTGCCAGCAGCCAGGGACAGGGGACAGATACGCAGTATTTT.

This chain uses TRBV18 with TRBJ1-3; D is unresolved. This CDR3 is 15 amino acids long. CDR1 KGHSH and CDR2 LQKENI come from the germline V gene. Trimming left V 3 bases short and J 0 bases short, with 9 bases between. The CDR3 DNA reads TGTGCCAGCTCACCCGAGCGGTCCTCTGGAAACACCATATATTTT. Translation gives CASSPERSSGNTIYF.

The CDR3 DNA sequence: TGTGCCAGTAGTATTAGGACAGGGGAAGCTTTCTTT. Translated: CASSIRTGEAFF. This chain connects TRBV19 to TRBJ1-1, with 8 nucleotides matching TRBD1. Per germline, CDR1 LNHDA and CDR2 SQIVND (reference sequence). The length of the CDR3 is 12 residues. J lost 8 bases, V lost 3 bases, and 2 bases had no gene match.

The genes are TRBV7-9 and TRBJ1-2; no reliable D call. Trimming cost V 1 base and J 4 bases, with 7 bases left between them. Germline V gene data show CDR1 as SEHNR and CDR2 as FQNEAQ (reference sequence). The CDR3 contains 13 residues. DNA for the CDR3: TGTGCCAGCAGCTTAGGCCAGTTCTATGGCTACACCTTC. Amino acid sequence: CASSLGQFYGYTF.

The chain links TRBV9 to TRBJ2-3; a weak D match, TRBD1 (6 bases). Deletions cut 3 bases from V and 1 base from J, with 15 bases between. CDR1 and CDR2 (germline): SGDLS, YYNGEE. The CDR3 sequence is 16 residues long. CDR3 DNA sequence: TGTGCCAGCAGCGCCGATCTGGGGGCAGGCACAGATACGCAGTATTTT. It translates to CASSADLGAGTDTQYF.

As DNA, the CDR3 is TGTGCCAGCAGTTGGGGCCCGCAGGAGCAGTACTTC. Translating it yields CASSWGPQEQYF. The chain links TRBV6-5 to TRBJ2-7; D possibly corresponds to TRBD1 (5 bases). The germline gives CDR1 MNHEY, CDR2 SVGAGI. V lost 4 bases to trimming and J lost 7 bases, with 11 bases between them. The length of the CDR3 is 12 residues.

The chain links TRBV19 to TRBJ1-5; the D gene is possibly TRBD1 (5 bases). Germline V gene sequence: CDR1 LNHDA, CDR2 SQIVND (reference sequence). There are 14 residues in the CDR3. V was trimmed by 5 bases and J by 3 bases, leaving 11 bases between them. CDR3 loop: CASSPRQLNQPQHF. As DNA, the CDR3 is TGTGCCAGTAGTCCTCGACAGCTCAATCAGCCCCAGCATTTT.